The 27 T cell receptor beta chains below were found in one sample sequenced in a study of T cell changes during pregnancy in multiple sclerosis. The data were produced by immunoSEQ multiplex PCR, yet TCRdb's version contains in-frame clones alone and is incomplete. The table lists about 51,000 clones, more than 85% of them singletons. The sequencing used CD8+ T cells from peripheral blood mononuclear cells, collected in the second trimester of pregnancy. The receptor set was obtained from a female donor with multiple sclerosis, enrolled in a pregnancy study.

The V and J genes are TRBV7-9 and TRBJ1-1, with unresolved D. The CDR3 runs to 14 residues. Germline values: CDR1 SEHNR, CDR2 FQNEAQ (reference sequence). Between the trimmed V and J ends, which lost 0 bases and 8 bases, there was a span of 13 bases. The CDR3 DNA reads TGTGCCAGCAGCTTAGCCCGCCCTTTAGCCGAAGCTTTCTTT. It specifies CASSLARPLAEAFF.

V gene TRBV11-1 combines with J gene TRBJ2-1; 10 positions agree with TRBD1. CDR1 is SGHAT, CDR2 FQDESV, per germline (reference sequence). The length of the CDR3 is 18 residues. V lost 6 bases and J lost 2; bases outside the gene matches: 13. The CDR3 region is CASSPGGSGQGAYNEQFF. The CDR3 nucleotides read TGTGCCAGCAGTCCTGGCGGGAGTGGACAGGGGGCCTACAATGAGCAGTTCTTC.

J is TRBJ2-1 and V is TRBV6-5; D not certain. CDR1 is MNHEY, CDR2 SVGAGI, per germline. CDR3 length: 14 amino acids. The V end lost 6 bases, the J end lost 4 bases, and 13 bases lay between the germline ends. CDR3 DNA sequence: TGTGCCAGCAGCCAAGGTCTAGAATACAATGAGCAGTTCTTC. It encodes CASSQGLEYNEQFF.

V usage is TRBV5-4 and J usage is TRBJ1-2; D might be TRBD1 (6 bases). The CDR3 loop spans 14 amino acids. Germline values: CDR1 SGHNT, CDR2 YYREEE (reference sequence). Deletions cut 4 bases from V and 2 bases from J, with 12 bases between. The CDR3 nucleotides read TGTGCCAGCAGCCGGACAGAATTGAACTATGGCTACACCTTC. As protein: CASSRTELNYGYTF.

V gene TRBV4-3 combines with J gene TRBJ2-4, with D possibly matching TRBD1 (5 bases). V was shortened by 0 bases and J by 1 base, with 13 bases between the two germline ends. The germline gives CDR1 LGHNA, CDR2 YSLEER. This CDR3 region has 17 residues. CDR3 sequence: CASSQDLGKGAKNIQYF. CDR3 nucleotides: TGCGCCAGCAGCCAAGATCTTGGAAAGGGGGCCAAAAACATTCAGTACTTC.

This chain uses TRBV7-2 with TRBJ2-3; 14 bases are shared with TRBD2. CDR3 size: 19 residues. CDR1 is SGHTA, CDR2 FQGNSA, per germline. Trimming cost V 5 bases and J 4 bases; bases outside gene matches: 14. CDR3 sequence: CASSLPPLGLAGASDTQYF. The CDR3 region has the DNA TGTGCCAGCAGCCTGCCGCCTTTGGGACTAGCGGGAGCCTCAGATACGCAGTATTTT.

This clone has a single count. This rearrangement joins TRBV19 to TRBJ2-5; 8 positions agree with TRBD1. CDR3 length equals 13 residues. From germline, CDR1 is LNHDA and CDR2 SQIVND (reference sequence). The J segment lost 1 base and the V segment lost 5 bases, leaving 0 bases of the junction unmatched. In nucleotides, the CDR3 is TGTGCCAGTAGTGGACAGGGCCAAGAGACCCAGTACTTC. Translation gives CASSGQGQETQYF.

CDR3 region: CASSAPGRGDYGYTF. Here the CDR3 DNA reads TGTGCCAGCAGCGCCCCGGGCCGGGGGGACTATGGCTACACCTTC. This chain connects TRBV9 to TRBJ1-2, with D perhaps matching TRBD1 (5 bases). CDR1 is SGDLS and CDR2 is YYNGEE in the germline V gene. Trimming took off 3 bases at V and 3 bases at J, with 15 bases between the two ends. The CDR3 contains 15 residues.

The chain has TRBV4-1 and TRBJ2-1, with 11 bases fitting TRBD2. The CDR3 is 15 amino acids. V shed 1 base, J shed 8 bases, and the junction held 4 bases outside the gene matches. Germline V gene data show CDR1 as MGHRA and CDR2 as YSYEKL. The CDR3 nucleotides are TGCGCCAGCAGCCAAGTGACTAGCGGGGCCGATGAGCAGTTCTTC. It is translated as CASSQVTSGADEQFF.

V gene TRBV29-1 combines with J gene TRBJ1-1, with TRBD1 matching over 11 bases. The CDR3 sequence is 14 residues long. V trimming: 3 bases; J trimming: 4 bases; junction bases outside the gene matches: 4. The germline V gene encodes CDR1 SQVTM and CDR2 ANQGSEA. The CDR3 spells CSVEGQGGGTEAFF. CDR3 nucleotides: TGCAGCGTTGAGGGACAGGGGGGCGGCACTGAAGCTTTCTTT. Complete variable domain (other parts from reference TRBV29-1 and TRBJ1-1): SAVISQKPSRDICQRGTSLTIQCQVDSQVTMMFWYRQQPGQSLTLIATANQGSEATYESGFVIDKFPISRPNLTFSTLTVSNMSPEDSSIYLCSVEGQGGGTEAFFGQGTRLTVV.

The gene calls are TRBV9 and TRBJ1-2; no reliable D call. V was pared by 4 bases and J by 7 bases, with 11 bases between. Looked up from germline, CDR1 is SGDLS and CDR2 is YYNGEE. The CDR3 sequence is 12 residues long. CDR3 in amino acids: CASSSVERGYTF. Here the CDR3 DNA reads TGTGCCAGCAGCAGCGTAGAACGTGGCTACACCTTC.

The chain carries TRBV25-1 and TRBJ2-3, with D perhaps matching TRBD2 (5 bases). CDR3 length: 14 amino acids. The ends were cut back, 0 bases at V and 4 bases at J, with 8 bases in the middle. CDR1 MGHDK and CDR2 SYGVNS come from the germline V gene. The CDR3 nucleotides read TGTGCCAGCAGTGAATATAGCGTTTCAGATACGCAGTATTTT. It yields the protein CASSEYSVSDTQYF.

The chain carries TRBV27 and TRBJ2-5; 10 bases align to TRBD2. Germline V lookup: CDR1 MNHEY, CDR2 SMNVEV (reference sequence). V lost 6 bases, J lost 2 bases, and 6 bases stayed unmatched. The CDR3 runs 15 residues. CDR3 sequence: CASSLSGGVQETQYF. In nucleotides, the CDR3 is TGTGCCAGCAGCTTGAGCGGGGGGGTTCAAGAGACCCAGTACTTC.

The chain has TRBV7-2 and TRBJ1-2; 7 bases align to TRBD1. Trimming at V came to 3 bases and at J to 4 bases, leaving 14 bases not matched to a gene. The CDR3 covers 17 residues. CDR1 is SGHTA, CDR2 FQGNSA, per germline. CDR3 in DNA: TGTGCCAGCAGCTTTCCCGGGACAGAACGTATTTCCTATGGCTACACCTTC. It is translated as CASSFPGTERISYGYTF.

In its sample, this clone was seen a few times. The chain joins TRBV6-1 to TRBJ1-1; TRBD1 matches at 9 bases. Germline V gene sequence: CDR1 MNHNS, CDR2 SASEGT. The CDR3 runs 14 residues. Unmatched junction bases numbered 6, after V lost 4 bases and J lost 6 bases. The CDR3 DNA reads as TGTGCCAGCAGTGGAGACAGGGGGTGGGCTGAAGCTTTCTTT. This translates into CASSGDRGWAEAFF.

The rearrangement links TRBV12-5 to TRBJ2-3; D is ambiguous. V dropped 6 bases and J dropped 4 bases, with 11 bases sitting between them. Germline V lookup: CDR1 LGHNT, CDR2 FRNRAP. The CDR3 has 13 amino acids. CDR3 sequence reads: CASGPTDSDTQYF. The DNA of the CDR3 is TGTGCTAGTGGACCCACAGATTCAGATACGCAGTATTTT.

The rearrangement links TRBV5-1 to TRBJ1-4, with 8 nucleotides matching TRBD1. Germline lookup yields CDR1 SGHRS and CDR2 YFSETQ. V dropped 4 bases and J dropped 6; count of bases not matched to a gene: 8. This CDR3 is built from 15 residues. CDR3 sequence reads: CASSDGQGGYEKLFF. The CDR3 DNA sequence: TGCGCCAGCAGCGATGGACAGGGAGGGTATGAAAAACTGTTTTTT.

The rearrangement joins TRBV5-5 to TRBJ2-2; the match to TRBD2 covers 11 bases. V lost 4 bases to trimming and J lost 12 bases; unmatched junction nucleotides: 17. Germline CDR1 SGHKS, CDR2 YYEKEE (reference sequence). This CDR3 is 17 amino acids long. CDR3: CASSQDPLAGGPPQLFF. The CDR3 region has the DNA TGTGCCAGCAGCCAAGATCCCCTAGCGGGGGGACCTCCTCAGCTGTTTTTT.

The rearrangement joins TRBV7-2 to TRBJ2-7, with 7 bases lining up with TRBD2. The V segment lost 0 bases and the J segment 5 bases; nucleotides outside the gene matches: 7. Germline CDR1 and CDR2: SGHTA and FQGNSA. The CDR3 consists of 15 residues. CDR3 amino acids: CASSLARGSPHEQYF. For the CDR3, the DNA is TGTGCCAGCAGCTTAGCGCGGGGGAGCCCCCACGAGCAGTACTTC.

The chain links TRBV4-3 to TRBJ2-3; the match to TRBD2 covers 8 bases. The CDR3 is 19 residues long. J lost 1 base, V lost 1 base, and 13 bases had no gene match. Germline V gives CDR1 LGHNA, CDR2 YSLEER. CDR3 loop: CASSQALGLALRGTDTQYF. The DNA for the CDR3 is TGCGCCAGCAGCCAAGCTTTAGGACTAGCACTTCGGGGCACAGATACGCAGTATTTT.

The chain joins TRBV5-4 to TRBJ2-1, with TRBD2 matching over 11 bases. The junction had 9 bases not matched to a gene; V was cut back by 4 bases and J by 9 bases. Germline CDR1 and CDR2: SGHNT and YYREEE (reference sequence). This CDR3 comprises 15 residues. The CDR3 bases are TGTGCCAGCAGCCCACCGGGACTAGCGGTGACTGAGCAGTTCTTC. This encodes CASSPPGLAVTEQFF.

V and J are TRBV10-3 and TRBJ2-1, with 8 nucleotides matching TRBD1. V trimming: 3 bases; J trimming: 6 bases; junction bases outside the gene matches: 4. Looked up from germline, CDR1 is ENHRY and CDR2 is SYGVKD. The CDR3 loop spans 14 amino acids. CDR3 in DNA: TGTGCCATCAGTGATGACAGGGGTAGCAATGAGCAGTTCTTC. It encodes CAISDDRGSNEQFF.

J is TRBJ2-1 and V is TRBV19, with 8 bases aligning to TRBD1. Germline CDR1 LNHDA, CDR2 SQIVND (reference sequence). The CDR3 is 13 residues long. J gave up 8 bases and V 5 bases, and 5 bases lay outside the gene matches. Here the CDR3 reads CASSLTGADEQFF. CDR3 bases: TGTGCCAGTAGTTTGACAGGGGCGGATGAGCAGTTCTTC.

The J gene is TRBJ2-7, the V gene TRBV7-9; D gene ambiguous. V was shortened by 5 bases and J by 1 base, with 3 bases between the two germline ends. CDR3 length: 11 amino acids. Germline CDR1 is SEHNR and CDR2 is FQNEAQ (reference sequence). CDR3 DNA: TGTGCCAGCAGCCCATCCTACGAGCAGTACTTC. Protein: CASSPSYEQYF. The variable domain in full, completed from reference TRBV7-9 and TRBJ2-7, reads DTGVSQNPRHKITKRGQNVTFRCDPISEHNRLYWYRQTLGQGPEFLTYFQNEAQLEKSRLLSDRFSAERPKGSFSTLEIQRTEQGDSAMYLCASSPSYEQYFGPGTRLTVT.

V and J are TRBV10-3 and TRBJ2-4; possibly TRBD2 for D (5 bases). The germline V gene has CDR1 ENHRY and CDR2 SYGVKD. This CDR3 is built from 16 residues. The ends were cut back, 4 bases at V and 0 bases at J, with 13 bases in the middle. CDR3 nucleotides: TGTGCCATCAGTGGCACGGGATCTATAGCCAAAAACATTCAGTACTTC. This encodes CAISGTGSIAKNIQYF.

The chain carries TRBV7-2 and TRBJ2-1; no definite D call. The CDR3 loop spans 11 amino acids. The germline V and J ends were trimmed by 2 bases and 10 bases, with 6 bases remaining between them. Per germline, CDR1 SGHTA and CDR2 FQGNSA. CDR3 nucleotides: TGTGCCAGCAGCTTAATCATGGAGCAGTTCTTC. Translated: CASSLIMEQFF. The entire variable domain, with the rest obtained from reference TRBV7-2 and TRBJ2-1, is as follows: GAGVSQSPSNKVTEKGKDVELRCDPISGHTALYWYRQSLGQGLEFLIYFQGNSAPDKSGLPSDRFSAERTGGSVSTLTIQRTQQEDSAVYLCASSLIMEQFFGPGTRLTVL.

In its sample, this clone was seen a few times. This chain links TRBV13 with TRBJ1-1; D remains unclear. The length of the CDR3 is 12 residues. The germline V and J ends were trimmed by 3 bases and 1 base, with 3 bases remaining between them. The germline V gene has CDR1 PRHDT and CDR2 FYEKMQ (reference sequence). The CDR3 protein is CASSFGNTEAFF. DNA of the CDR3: TGTGCCAGCAGCTTCGGGAACACTGAAGCTTTCTTT.